These T cell receptor beta chains were read from a single sample in a study of blood T cell repertoires in COVID-19. The data were produced by immunoSEQ multiplex PCR, yet TCRdb's version contains in-frame clones alone and is incomplete. The sample includes approximately 150,000 clones, over 70% of them seen just once. Sequencing was done on a sample of PBMCs or T cells enriched from blood (not recorded which). The receptor set was obtained from a man aged 65 to 85 who had been exposed to COVID-19. Each CDR3 is given with its conserved first and last residue. The D gene is left open where the match is weak. Only part of the rows carry a size: once, few, many, or a class if the clone is expanded.

clone_size,d_call,v_call,j_call,cdr3_aa,cdr3_nt
-,-,TRBV6-5,TRBJ1-2,CASMMSGRAGGYTF,TGTGCCAGCATGATGTCCGGGAGGGCCGGGGGCTACACCTTC
-,-,TRBV7-2,TRBJ2-5,CASSFSKDETQYF,TGTGCCAGCAGCTTTAGCAAGGATGAGACCCAGTACTTC
-,TRBD2,TRBV19,TRBJ2-5,CASSIPGTSYTQYF,TGTGCCAGTAGTATCCCCGGGACTAGCTATACCCAGTACTTC
-,-,TRBV5-6,TRBJ1-2,CASRDGPGGYGYTF,TGTGCCAGCAGAGATGGACCCGGAGGCTATGGCTACACCTTC
-,TRBD2,TRBV28,TRBJ2-5,CASSPTLLAGGGETQYF,TGTGCCAGCAGTCCGACCTTACTAGCGGGAGGAGGGGAGACCCAGTACTTC
-,-,TRBV18,TRBJ1-5,CASSPSAGTVRQPQHF,TGTGCCAGCTCACCATCCGCCGGGACTGTCCGGCAGCCCCAGCATTTT
-,-,TRBV7-2,TRBJ2-3,CASSLDSDTQYF,TGTGCCAGCAGCTTAGACTCAGATACGCAGTATTTT
-,-,TRBV4-1,TRBJ1-4,CASSQDLERGRREKLFF,TGCGCCAGCAGCCAAGATTTGGAAAGGGGGAGACGGGAAAAACTGTTTTTT
once,-,TRBV6-5,TRBJ2-2,CASSIAFPNTGELFF,TGTGCCAGCAGTATAGCGTTCCCGAACACCGGGGAGCTGTTTTTT
-,-,TRBV21-1,TRBJ2-6,CASSLRKGAGANVLTF,TGTGCCAGCAGCTTAAGGAAGGGGGCTGGGGCCAACGTCCTGACTTTC
-,-,TRBV14,TRBJ1-2,CASSQDLRHRYGYTF,TGTGCCAGCAGCCAAGATTTAAGACACCGCTATGGCTACACCTTC
-,-,TRBV18,TRBJ2-2,CASSPGHFNTGELFF,TGTGCCAGCTCACCGGGACACTTTAACACCGGGGAGCTGTTTTTT
-,TRBD2,TRBV29-1,TRBJ2-7,CSVERSGGAREQYF,TGCAGCGTTGAGAGAAGCGGGGGGGCAAGAGAGCAGTACTTC
few,-,TRBV5-4,TRBJ1-2,CASRDLGGYGYTF,TGTGCCAGCAGGGACTTAGGGGGCTATGGCTACACCTTC
-,TRBD2,TRBV7-2,TRBJ2-1,CASRREAGSSYNEQFF,TGTGCCAGCAGACGCGAAGCGGGAAGCTCCTACAATGAGCAGTTCTTC
once,TRBD1,TRBV6-5,TRBJ1-1,CASSLPGGQGAGAFF,TGTGCCAGCAGTCTTCCCGGTGGCCAGGGGGCGGGAGCTTTCTTT
-,-,TRBV6-1,TRBJ2-7,CASSELSLPMGGYREQYF,TGTGCCAGCAGTGAACTCTCCCTCCCCATGGGGGGTTATCGAGAGCAGTACTTC
-,-,TRBV6-5,TRBJ1-1,CASSYSAVKMYTEAFF,TGTGCCAGCAGTTACTCGGCCGTGAAAATGTACACTGAAGCTTTCTTT
once,TRBD1,TRBV19,TRBJ1-4,CASSLRQGATNEKLFF,TGTGCCAGTAGTCTTAGACAGGGTGCGACTAATGAAAAACTGTTTTTT
-,TRBD1,TRBV12-3/TRBV12-4,TRBJ1-2,CASREDRGLGYTF,TGTGCCAGCAGGGAAGACAGGGGGCTTGGCTACACCTTC
-,TRBD1,TRBV5-1,TRBJ2-6,CASSLPQGVRSSGANVLTF,TGCGCCAGCAGCCTCCCGCAGGGGGTAAGAAGCTCTGGGGCCAACGTCCTGACTTTC
-,TRBD1,TRBV29-1,TRBJ1-3,CSVEDPGQRSGNTIYF,TGCAGCGTTGAAGATCCGGGACAGCGCTCTGGAAACACCATATATTTT
-,-,TRBV5-1,TRBJ2-3,CASSLASGTDTQYF,TGCGCCAGCAGCTTGGCTAGCGGCACAGATACGCAGTATTTT
-,-,TRBV5-8,TRBJ1-1,CASERGGLGSAFF,TGTGCCAGCGAGAGGGGGGGGCTCGGTTCAGCTTTCTTT
-,-,TRBV6-5,TRBJ1-6,CASTEDMVNSPLHF,TGTGCCAGCACCGAGGACATGGTTAATTCACCCCTCCACTTT
-,TRBD2,TRBV7-2,TRBJ2-1,CASSFGTSVDEQFF,TGTGCCAGCAGCTTCGGGACTAGCGTGGATGAGCAGTTCTTC
-,TRBD2,TRBV18,TRBJ2-3,CASSQGLADLDTQYF,TGTGCCAGCTCACAGGGACTAGCGGACCTAGATACGCAGTATTTT
-,-,TRBV5-4,TRBJ1-2,CASSLPRGDYGYTF,TGTGCCAGCAGCTTGCCCCGGGGTGACTATGGCTACACCTTC
-,-,TRBV5-1,TRBJ2-7,CASSLRPGGGDEQYF,TGCGCCAGCAGCTTGCGACCGGGGGGCGGGGACGAGCAGTACTTC
-,TRBD1,TRBV29-1,TRBJ2-7,CSVRDSTYEQYF,TGCAGCGTTCGGGACAGCACCTACGAGCAGTACTTC
few,-,TRBV7-2,TRBJ2-3,CASSFSRDTQYF,TGTGCCAGCAGCTTCTCGCGGGATACGCAGTATTTT
-,-,TRBV21-1,TRBJ2-3,CASNIGRATDTQYF,TGTGCCAGCAACATCGGGAGGGCCACAGATACGCAGTATTTT
-,TRBD2,TRBV14,TRBJ2-5,CASSPLGTSRETQYF,TGTGCCAGCAGCCCCTTAGGGACTAGTAGGGAGACCCAGTACTTC
-,TRBD2,TRBV11-2,TRBJ2-3,CASSLSSGRGRDTQYF,TGTGCCAGCAGCTTATCTAGCGGGAGGGGAAGGGATACGCAGTATTTT
-,TRBD2,TRBV10-3,TRBJ2-5,CAISGETSRETQYF,TGTGCCATCAGTGGGGAGACTAGCAGGGAGACCCAGTACTTC
-,TRBD1,TRBV7-8,TRBJ1-5,CASSFAGGSNQPQHF,TGTGCCAGCAGCTTCGCAGGGGGGAGCAATCAGCCCCAGCATTTT
once,TRBD1,TRBV11-3,TRBJ1-1,CASSYTGTGHNTEAFF,TGTGCCAGCAGCTACACCGGGACAGGGCACAACACTGAAGCTTTCTTT
-,-,TRBV4-1,TRBJ1-3,CASSPTGSSGNTIYF,TGCGCCAGCAGCCCGACTGGAAGCTCTGGAAACACCATATATTTT
-,TRBD1,TRBV4-3,TRBJ1-4,CASSLSLPIGDRDYEKLFF,TGCGCCAGCAGCCTCTCTCTCCCCATAGGAGACAGGGATTATGAAAAACTGTTTTTT
-,-,TRBV19,TRBJ1-5,CASSLGSAFNQPQHF,TGTGCCAGTAGTTTAGGTTCAGCGTTCAATCAGCCCCAGCATTTT
-,-,TRBV5-1,TRBJ2-7,CASSPDSPYEQYF,TGCGCCAGCAGCCCGGACAGCCCTTACGAGCAGTACTTC
-,-,TRBV2,TRBJ2-5,CASSIHRVSETQYF,TGTGCCAGCAGTATTCACAGGGTCAGTGAGACCCAGTACTTC
-,-,TRBV7-2,TRBJ1-3,CASSLGLPGVGNTIYF,TGTGCCAGCAGCTTAGGTCTCCCAGGGGTTGGAAACACCATATATTTT